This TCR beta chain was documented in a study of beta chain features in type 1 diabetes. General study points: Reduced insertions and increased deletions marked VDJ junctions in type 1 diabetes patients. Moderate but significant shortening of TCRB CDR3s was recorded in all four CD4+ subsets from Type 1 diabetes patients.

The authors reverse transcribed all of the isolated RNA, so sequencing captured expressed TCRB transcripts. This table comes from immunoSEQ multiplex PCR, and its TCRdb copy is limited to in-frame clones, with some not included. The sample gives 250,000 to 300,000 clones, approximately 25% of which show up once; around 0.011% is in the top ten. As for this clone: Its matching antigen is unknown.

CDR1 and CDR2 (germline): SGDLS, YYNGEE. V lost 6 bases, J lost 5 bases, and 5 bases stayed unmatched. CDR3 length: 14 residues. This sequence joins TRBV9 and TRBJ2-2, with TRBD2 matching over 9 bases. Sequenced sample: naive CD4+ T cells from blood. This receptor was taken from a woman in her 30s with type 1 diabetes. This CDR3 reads CASTLAGATGELFF. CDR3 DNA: TGTGCCAGCACCTTAGCGGGAGCGACCGGGGAGCTGTTTTTT. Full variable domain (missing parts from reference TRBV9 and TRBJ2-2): DSGVTQTPKHLITATGQRVTLRCSPRSGDLSVYWYQQSLDQGLQFLIQYYNGEERAKGNILERFSAQQFPDLHSELNLSSLELGDSALYFCASTLAGATGELFFGEGSRLTVL.